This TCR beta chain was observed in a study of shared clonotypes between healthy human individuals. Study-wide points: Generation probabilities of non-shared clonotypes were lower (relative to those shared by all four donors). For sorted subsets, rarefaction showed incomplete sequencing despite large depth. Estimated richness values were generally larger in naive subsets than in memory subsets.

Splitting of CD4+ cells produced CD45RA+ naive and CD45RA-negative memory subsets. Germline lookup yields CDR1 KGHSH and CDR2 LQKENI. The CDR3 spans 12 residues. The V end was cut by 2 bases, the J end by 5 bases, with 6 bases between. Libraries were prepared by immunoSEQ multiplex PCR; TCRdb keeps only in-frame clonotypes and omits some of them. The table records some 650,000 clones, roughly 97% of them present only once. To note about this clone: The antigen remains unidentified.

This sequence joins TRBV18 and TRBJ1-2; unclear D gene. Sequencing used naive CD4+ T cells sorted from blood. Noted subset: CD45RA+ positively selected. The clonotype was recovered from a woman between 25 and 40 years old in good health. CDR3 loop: CASSPTEYGYTF. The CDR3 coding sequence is TGTGCCAGCTCACCAACGGAGTATGGCTACACCTTC.